The entry below gives a single T cell receptor (beta chain) sequence along with its context. Compared with germline, one end of the junction differs, possibly owing to a read error. The study ran its PCR with 60 Vbeta and 13 Jbeta primers. Assay: immunoSEQ multiplex PCR; the TCRdb copy retains only in-frame clones and omits some. The sample holds 100,000 to 150,000 clones, 73% seen once. The record originates from a study of cytomegalovirus exposure and HLA in healthy donors. The CDR3 runs to 13 residues. Germline CDR1 reads SSHAT; CDR2 reads FNYEAQ (reference sequence). The sample consisted of PBMCs. The rearrangement uses TRBV7-7 and TRBJ1-1, with D unclear. The TCR originated in a man between 60 and 75 years old in good health and CMV-seropositive. CDR3 region: CASSINMNTEAFF. The CDR3 nucleotides read TGTGCTAGCAGCATTAACATGAACACTGAAGCTTTCTTT.